This T cell receptor beta chain was obtained from a study of blood T cell repertoires in COVID-19. This clone was seen just once. Germline lookup yields CDR1 LNHDA and CDR2 SQIVND (reference sequence). V lost 2 bases, J lost 3 bases, and 14 bases lay in between. This CDR3 has 15 residues. Data came from immunoSEQ multiplex PCR; TCRdb stores just in-frame clones and leaves some out. The sample lists roughly 120,000 clones, approximately 87% occurring once. V gene TRBV19 combines with J gene TRBJ2-7; D is unresolved. The TCR was taken from a man aged 65-85 years who had recovered from COVID-19. Material for sequencing was peripheral blood. The CDR3 spells CASSIIGEERYEQYF. The CDR3 DNA reads TGTGCCAGTAGTATAATAGGCGAGGAGCGCTACGAGCAGTACTTC.